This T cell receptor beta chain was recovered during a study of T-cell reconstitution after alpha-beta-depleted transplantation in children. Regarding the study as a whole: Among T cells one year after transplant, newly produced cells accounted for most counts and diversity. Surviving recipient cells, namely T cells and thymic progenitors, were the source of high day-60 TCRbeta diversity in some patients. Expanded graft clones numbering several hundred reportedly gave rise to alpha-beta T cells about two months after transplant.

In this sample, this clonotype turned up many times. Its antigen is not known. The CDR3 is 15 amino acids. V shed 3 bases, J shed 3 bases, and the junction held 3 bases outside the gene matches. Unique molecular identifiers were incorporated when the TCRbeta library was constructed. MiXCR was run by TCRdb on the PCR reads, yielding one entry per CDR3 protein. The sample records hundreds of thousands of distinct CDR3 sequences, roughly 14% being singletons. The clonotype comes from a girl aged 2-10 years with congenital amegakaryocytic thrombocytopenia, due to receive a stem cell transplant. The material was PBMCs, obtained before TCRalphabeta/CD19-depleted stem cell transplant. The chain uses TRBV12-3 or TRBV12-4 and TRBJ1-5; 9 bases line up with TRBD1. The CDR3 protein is CASSFRTGVNQPQHF. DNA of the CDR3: TGTGCCAGCAGTTTTCGGACAGGGGTCAATCAGCCCCAGCATTTT.